This entry describes one T cell receptor beta chain. J gave up 6 bases and V 5 bases, and 14 bases lay outside the gene matches. The CDR3 extends over 18 amino acids. The germline gives CDR1 KGHSH, CDR2 LQKENI. The time point: newly diagnosed, previously untreated cHL patient sample. Newly diagnosed, untreated classical Hodgkin lymphoma PBMCs provided comparison. This sample stems from a study of PD-1 blockade in classical Hodgkin lymphoma. Clones were sequenced by immunoSEQ multiplex PCR, and TCRdb holds only the in-frame ones, with some missing. The data contain fewer than 90,000 clones, approximately 93% of them singletons.

This chain connects TRBV18 to TRBJ2-1, with 12 bases matching TRBD2. The sequence derives from a human donor with classical Hodgkin lymphoma. Specimen: peripheral blood mononuclear cells (PBMCs). The chain's CDR3 is CASSTLAGGPREVNEQFF. As DNA, the CDR3 is TGTGCCAGCTCAACGCTAGCGGGGGGGCCACGGGAGGTCAATGAGCAGTTCTTC. The complete variable domain, with remaining parts taken from reference TRBV18 and TRBJ2-1, reads NAGVMQNPRHLVRRRGQEARLRCSPMKGHSHVYWYRQLPEEGLKFMVYLQKENIIDESGMPKERFSAEFPKEGPSILRIQQVVRGDSAAYFCASSTLAGGPREVNEQFFGPGTRLTVL.